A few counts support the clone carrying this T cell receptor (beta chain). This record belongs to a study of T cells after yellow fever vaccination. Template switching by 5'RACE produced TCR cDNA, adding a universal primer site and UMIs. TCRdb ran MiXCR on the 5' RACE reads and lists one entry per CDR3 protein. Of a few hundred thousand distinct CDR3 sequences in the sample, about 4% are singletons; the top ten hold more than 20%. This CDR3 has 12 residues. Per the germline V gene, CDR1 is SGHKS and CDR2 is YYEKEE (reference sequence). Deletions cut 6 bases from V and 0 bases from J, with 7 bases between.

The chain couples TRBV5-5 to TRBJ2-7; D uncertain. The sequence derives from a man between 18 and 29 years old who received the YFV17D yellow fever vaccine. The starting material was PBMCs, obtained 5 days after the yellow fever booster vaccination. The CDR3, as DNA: TGTGCCAGCACCCGAGACTCCTACGAGCAGTACTTC. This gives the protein CASTRDSYEQYF.